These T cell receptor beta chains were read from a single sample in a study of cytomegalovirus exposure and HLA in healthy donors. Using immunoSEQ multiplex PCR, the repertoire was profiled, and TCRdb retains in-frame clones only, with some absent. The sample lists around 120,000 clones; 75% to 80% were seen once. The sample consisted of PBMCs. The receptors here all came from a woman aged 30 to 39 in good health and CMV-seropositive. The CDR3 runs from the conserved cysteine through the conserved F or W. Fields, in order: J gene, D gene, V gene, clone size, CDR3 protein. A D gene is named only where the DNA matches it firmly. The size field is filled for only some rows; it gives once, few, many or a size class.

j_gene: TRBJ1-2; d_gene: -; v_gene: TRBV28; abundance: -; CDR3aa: CASWTVNYGYTF
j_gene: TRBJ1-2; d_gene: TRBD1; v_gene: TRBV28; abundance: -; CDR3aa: CASSMTGALNYGYTF
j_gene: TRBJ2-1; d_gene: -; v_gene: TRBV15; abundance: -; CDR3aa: CATSRGDSPGQFF
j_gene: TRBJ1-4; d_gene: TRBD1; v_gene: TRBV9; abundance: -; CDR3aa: CASSVGGTGEEKLFF
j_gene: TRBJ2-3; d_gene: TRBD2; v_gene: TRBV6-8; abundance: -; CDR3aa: CASGTSGGAADTQYF
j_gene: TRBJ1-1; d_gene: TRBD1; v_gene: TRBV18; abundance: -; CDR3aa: CASSPGTVEAFF
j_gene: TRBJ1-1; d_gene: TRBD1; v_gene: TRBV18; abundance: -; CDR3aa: CASSLNAGGVKGRNEAFF
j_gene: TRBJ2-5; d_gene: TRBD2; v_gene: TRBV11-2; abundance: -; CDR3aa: CASSAGRLAGSFGTQYF
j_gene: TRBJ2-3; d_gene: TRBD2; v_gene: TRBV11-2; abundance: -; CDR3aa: CASSQGLTQYF
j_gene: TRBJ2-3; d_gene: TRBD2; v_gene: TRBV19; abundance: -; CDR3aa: CASSTGLAGAPSTDTQYF
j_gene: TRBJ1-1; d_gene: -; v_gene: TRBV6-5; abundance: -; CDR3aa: CASSYDRNTEAFF
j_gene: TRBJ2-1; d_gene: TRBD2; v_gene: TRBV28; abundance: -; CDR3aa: CASRTGGGTYNEQFF
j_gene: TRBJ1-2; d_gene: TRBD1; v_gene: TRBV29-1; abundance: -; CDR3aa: CSVESAGDRAPYGYTF
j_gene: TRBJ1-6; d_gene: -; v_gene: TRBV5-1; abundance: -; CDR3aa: CASSPGGADNSPLHF
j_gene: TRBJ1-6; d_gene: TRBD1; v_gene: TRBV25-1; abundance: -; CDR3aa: CASKGTGPNSPLHF
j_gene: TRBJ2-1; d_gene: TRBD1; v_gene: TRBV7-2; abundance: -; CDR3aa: CASSPAPVPGGNEQFF
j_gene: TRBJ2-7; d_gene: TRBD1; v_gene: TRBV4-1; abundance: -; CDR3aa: CASSQELGTGVSYEQYF
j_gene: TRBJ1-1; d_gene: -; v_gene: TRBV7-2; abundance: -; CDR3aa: CASSLVQNSEAFF
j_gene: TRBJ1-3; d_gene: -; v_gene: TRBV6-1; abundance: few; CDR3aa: CASSESHSPRGNTIYF
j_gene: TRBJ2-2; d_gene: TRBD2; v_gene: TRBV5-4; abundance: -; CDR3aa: CASSAGGGIKNTGELFF
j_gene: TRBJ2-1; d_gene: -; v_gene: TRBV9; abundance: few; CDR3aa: CASSVDAGASGNEQFF
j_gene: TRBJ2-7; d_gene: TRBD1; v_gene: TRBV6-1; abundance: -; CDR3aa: CASSAGTGGRSSYEQYF
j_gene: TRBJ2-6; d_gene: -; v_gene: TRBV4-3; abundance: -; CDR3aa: CASSPQNFSGANVLTF
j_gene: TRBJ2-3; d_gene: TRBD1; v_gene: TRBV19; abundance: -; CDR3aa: CASSTRDRGAADTQYF
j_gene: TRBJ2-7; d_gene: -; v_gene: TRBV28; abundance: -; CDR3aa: CASSSHPGTKSSYEQYF
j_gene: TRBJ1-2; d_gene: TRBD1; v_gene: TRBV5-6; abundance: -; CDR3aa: CASNGQDFYINYGYTF